This T cell receptor beta chain was profiled in a study of cytomegalovirus exposure and HLA in healthy donors. This CDR3 has 15 amino acids. The V gene's germline CDR1 is SGHVS and CDR2 FQNEAQ. The trim removed 5 bases at V and 5 bases at J, leaving 10 bases unmatched. Researchers ran the PCR with 60 Vbeta and 13 Jbeta primers. Measured with immunoSEQ multiplex PCR; TCRdb has only the in-frame clones, and not every one. The sample records over 95,000 clones, 74% being singletons. The clonotype was recovered from a woman aged 35 to 49 in good health and CMV-seropositive. This chain connects TRBV7-8 to TRBJ1-1; the match to TRBD1 covers 8 bases. The sequenced sample consisted of PBMCs. The CDR3 region has the DNA TGTGCCAGCAGCCAAATCCGGACAGGGAAGACTGAAGCTTTCTTT. It encodes CASSQIRTGKTEAFF.